The 6 T cell receptor beta chains below were found in one sample sequenced in a study of beta chain features in type 1 diabetes. The whole isolated RNA underwent reverse transcription, so sequencing captured expressed TCRB transcripts. Profiled with immunoSEQ multiplex PCR; TCRdb holds only in-frame clones, not every one. The sample carries a few hundred thousand clones, about 10% recorded once. The specimen sequenced was naive CD4+ T cells from blood. Source of these receptors: a woman between 25 and 40 years old in good health.

This clone was picked up a small number of times. CDR3 protein: CACLVDNNIQYF. The CDR3 DNA reads TGTGCCTGTCTAGTGGATAACAACATTCAGTACTTC. The V call is TRBV30, the J call TRBJ2-4; D remains unclear. Germline V CDR1 and CDR2: GTSNPN, SVGIG (reference sequence). The CDR3 consists of 12 residues. V lost 6 bases to trimming and J lost 7 bases, with 13 bases between them.

In its sample, this clone was seen a few times. The chain couples TRBV29-1 to TRBJ2-4; tentative D call: TRBD1 (5 bases). The germline V gene has CDR1 SQVTM and CDR2 ANQGSEA. V gave up 7 bases and J gave up 7 bases, with 14 bases separating them. The CDR3 consists of 12 residues. The CDR3 region has the DNA TGCAGCGCCTGGACAACCGCGAACATTCAGTACTTC. This codes for CSAWTTANIQYF.

This clone was picked up a small number of times. V gene TRBV7-9 combines with J gene TRBJ2-3, with TRBD2 matching over 10 bases. V was pared by 6 bases and J by 0 bases, with 6 bases of the junction left unmatched. The CDR3 spans 16 residues. The germline V gene has CDR1 SEHNR and CDR2 FQNEAQ (reference sequence). In nucleotides, the CDR3 is TGTGCCAGCAGTTCACAACTAGCGGGAAGCACAGATACGCAGTATTTT. This gives the protein CASSSQLAGSTDTQYF.

The V call is TRBV7-2, the J call TRBJ2-7; possibly TRBD1 for D (5 bases). CDR1 is SGHTA, CDR2 FQGNSA, per germline. The CDR3 runs to 14 residues. Trimming stripped 6 bases from V and 3 bases from J, with 15 bases between. The DNA for the CDR3 is TGTGCCAGCAGTTCCCCGCCAGGGTTCTACGAGCAGTACTTC. Protein product: CASSSPPGFYEQYF.

This rearrangement joins TRBV7-9 to TRBJ1-1; D is unclear. V gave up 2 bases and J gave up 6 bases, with 13 bases separating them. CDR3 length: 14 residues. Germline values: CDR1 SEHNR, CDR2 FQNEAQ (reference sequence). The CDR3: CASSLIGAEAEAFF. The CDR3 region has the DNA TGTGCCAGCAGCTTAATAGGAGCGGAGGCTGAAGCTTTCTTT. The complete variable domain, with remaining parts taken from reference TRBV7-9 and TRBJ1-1, reads DTGVSQNPRHKITKRGQNVTFRCDPISEHNRLYWYRQTLGQGPEFLTYFQNEAQLEKSRLLSDRFSAERPKGSFSTLEIQRTEQGDSAMYLCASSLIGAEAEAFFGQGTRLTVV.

V is TRBV7-2 and J is TRBJ2-7; TRBD1 matches 7 bases. Germline V CDR1 and CDR2: SGHTA, FQGNSA. With V trimmed by 4 bases and J by 3 bases, 9 bases remained unmatched. The length of the CDR3 is 15 residues. CDR3 coding DNA: TGTGCCAGCAGCTACGCACAGGGGATGGGCTACGAGCAGTACTTC. It yields the protein CASSYAQGMGYEQYF. The whole variable domain, filled in from reference TRBV7-2 and TRBJ2-7, reads GAGVSQSPSNKVTEKGKDVELRCDPISGHTALYWYRQSLGQGLEFLIYFQGNSAPDKSGLPSDRFSAERTGGSVSTLTIQRTQQEDSAVYLCASSYAQGMGYEQYFGPGTRLTVT.